The 27 T cell receptor beta chains reported below all come from one sample, sequenced in a study of blood T cell repertoires in COVID-19. This table comes from immunoSEQ multiplex PCR, and its TCRdb copy is limited to in-frame clones, with some not included. The table lists about 270,000 clones, around 90% of them singletons, with roughly 2.8% in the top ten. The sample was PBMCs or T cells enriched from blood (not recorded which). The receptors stem from a middle-aged man who had been exposed to COVID-19.

V usage is TRBV18 and J usage is TRBJ2-1, with 11 bases that match TRBD1. This CDR3 comprises 15 residues. The germline gives CDR1 KGHSH, CDR2 LQKENI. J lost 9 bases, V lost 6 bases, and 10 bases had no gene match. CDR3 sequence (DNA): TGTGCCAGCTCCCCCGGGACAGGGGGATTTGCTGAGCAGTTCTTC. Protein sequence: CASSPGTGGFAEQFF. The complete variable domain, with remaining parts taken from reference TRBV18 and TRBJ2-1, reads NAGVMQNPRHLVRRRGQEARLRCSPMKGHSHVYWYRQLPEEGLKFMVYLQKENIIDESGMPKERFSAEFPKEGPSILRIQQVVRGDSAAYFCASSPGTGGFAEQFFGPGTRLTVL.

The chain combines TRBV7-9 with TRBJ2-1; possibly TRBD2 for D (5 bases). Germline CDR1 is SEHNR and CDR2 is FQNEAQ (reference sequence). The CDR3 covers 12 residues. Trimming left V 1 base short and J 12 bases short, with 10 bases between. CDR3 amino acids: CASSLGGKRQFF. The DNA for the CDR3 is TGTGCCAGCAGCTTAGGAGGGAAAAGGCAGTTCTTC.

This clone has a single count. The J gene is TRBJ2-1, the V gene TRBV7-3, with D possibly matching TRBD1 (5 bases). The CDR3 runs 14 residues. The V gene lost 4 bases and the J gene lost 7 bases, with 14 bases spanning the gap. From germline, CDR1 is SGHTA and CDR2 FQGTGA. The CDR3 is CASSSSRGTNEQFF. CDR3 sequence (DNA): TGTGCCAGCAGCTCATCAAGGGGTACAAATGAGCAGTTCTTC.

The gene calls are TRBV30 and TRBJ2-4; D remains ambiguous. CDR1 is GTSNPN and CDR2 is SVGIG in the germline V gene (reference sequence). CDR3 size: 15 residues. Between the trimmed V and J ends, which lost 0 bases and 0 bases, there was a span of 9 bases. CDR3 DNA: TGTGCCTGGAGTGTTCCCAGTCTAGCCAAAAACATTCAGTACTTC. This sequence encodes CAWSVPSLAKNIQYF. Full variable domain (outside the CDR3, taken from reference TRBV30 and TRBJ2-4): SQTIHQWPATLVQPVGSPLSLECTVEGTSNPNLYWYRQAAGRGLQLLFYSVGIGQISSEVPQNLSASRPQDRQFILSSKKLLLSDSGFYLCAWSVPSLAKNIQYFGAGTRLSVL.

The V gene is TRBV12-5, the J gene TRBJ2-3, with 7 bases aligning to TRBD2. The CDR3 has 17 residues. CDR1 is LGHNT, CDR2 FRNRAP, per germline. Trimming at V came to 0 bases and at J to 2 bases, leaving 8 bases not matched to a gene. CDR3 DNA: TGTGCTAGTGGTTTGGTACGGGCTAGCGGCACCACAGATACGCAGTATTTT. Translated, it gives CASGLVRASGTTDTQYF.

This rearrangement joins TRBV15 to TRBJ2-5, with 11 bases aligning to TRBD2. V shed 0 bases, J shed 0 bases, and the junction held 6 bases outside the gene matches. The CDR3 totals 18 residues. Germline-derived CDR1 and CDR2 are LNHNV and YYDKDF (reference sequence). The CDR3 loop is CATSRELAGDPYQETQYF. CDR3 bases: TGTGCCACCAGCAGAGAACTAGCGGGAGACCCGTACCAAGAGACCCAGTACTTC.

The chain links TRBV5-1 to TRBJ2-7, with D tentatively TRBD1 (6 bases). CDR3 length: 14 residues. Germline V gene data show CDR1 as SGHRS and CDR2 as YFSETQ. V gave up 2 bases and J gave up 5 bases, with 14 bases separating them. This chain's CDR3 is CASSFAGTFDEQYF. The DNA of the CDR3 is TGCGCCAGCAGCTTCGCCGGGACATTCGACGAGCAGTACTTC.

The chain recombines TRBV2 with TRBJ2-2; D gene ambiguous. V was trimmed by 3 bases and J by 6 bases, leaving 11 bases between them. The CDR3 contains 14 residues. CDR1 and CDR2 from the germline V gene are SNHLY and FYNNEI. CDR3 region: CASSDDSRAGELFF. The CDR3 DNA reads as TGTGCCAGCAGTGATGACTCCCGGGCCGGGGAGCTGTTTTTT.

The sample holds a few counts of this clone. The V gene is TRBV5-1, the J gene TRBJ2-2; weak D call: TRBD2 (6 bases). The V gene's germline CDR1 is SGHRS and CDR2 YFSETQ. The CDR3 consists of 16 residues. Trimming stripped 0 bases from V and 5 bases from J, with 14 bases between. CDR3 protein: CASSLVAGLGTGELFF. CDR3 coding DNA: TGCGCCAGCAGCTTGGTGGCGGGATTGGGTACCGGGGAGCTGTTTTTT.

J is TRBJ2-1 and V is TRBV7-2; perhaps TRBD2 as D (6 bases). Germline CDR1 SGHTA, CDR2 FQGNSA. With 0 bases removed from V and 7 bases from J, the gap between germline ends came to 16 bases. The CDR3 has 16 residues. The CDR3 coding sequence is TGTGCCAGCAGCTTAGCGGGTAGGGCAGGGAGGAATGAGCAGTTCTTC. Protein: CASSLAGRAGRNEQFF.

The chain recombines TRBV11-3 with TRBJ2-7; D perhaps matches TRBD1 (5 bases). Per the germline V gene, CDR1 is SGHNT and CDR2 is YENEEA. This CDR3 is built from 14 residues. V was shortened by 0 bases and J by 4 bases, with 10 bases between the two germline ends. The CDR3 loop is CASSLEARAYEQYF. The DNA of the CDR3 is TGTGCCAGCAGCTTAGAGGCCAGGGCGTACGAGCAGTACTTC.

This clone was observed a single time. The gene calls are TRBV14 and TRBJ1-6; 7 nucleotides match TRBD1. V was clipped by 1 base and J by 16 bases; unmatched bases: 7. The CDR3 contains 13 residues. Germline loops: CDR1 SGHDN, CDR2 FVKESK. The CDR3: CASSQGQGASLHF. CDR3 coding DNA: TGTGCCAGCAGCCAAGGACAGGGAGCATCGCTCCACTTT.

The chain carries TRBV4-2 and TRBJ1-6, with TRBD1 as a possible D gene (6 bases). From germline, CDR1 is LGHNA and CDR2 YNFKEQ. V lost 0 bases and J lost 5, with 14 bases in between. There are 17 residues in the CDR3. CDR3 protein: CASSQEVRTEDNSPLHF. The CDR3 DNA sequence: TGTGCCAGCAGCCAAGAGGTTCGGACAGAAGATAATTCACCCCTCCACTTT.

The chain is built from TRBV21-1 and TRBJ2-3; the table's D call of TRBD1 was not tested on the DNA. TRBV21-1 is recorded as a pseudogene. This CDR3 region has 14 residues. CDR3 DNA: TGTGCCAGCAGCAAAGGCCCCAGTGGAGATACGCAGTATTTT. As protein: CASSKGPSGDTQYF.

The chain couples TRBV18 to TRBJ2-1, with TRBD2 as a possible D gene (6 bases). The CDR3 sequence is 17 residues long. V lost 3 bases to trimming and J lost 5 bases, with 20 bases between them. Germline V lookup: CDR1 KGHSH, CDR2 LQKENI. The CDR3 DNA is TGTGCCAGCTCACCGATTGCCCTAGCGCCGCGCAACAATGAGCAGTTCTTC. It specifies CASSPIALAPRNNEQFF. Full variable domain (missing parts from reference TRBV18 and TRBJ2-1): NAGVMQNPRHLVRRRGQEARLRCSPMKGHSHVYWYRQLPEEGLKFMVYLQKENIIDESGMPKERFSAEFPKEGPSILRIQQVVRGDSAAYFCASSPIALAPRNNEQFFGPGTRLTVL.

J is TRBJ2-3 and V is TRBV4-1; D possibly corresponds to TRBD1 (6 bases). Germline assignment: CDR1 MGHRA and CDR2 YSYEKL. There are 16 residues in the CDR3. V lost 3 bases, J lost 5 bases, and 18 bases lay in between. CDR3 DNA sequence: TGCGCCAGCAGCCAGGAACAGGGCCAATTAGGAGATACGCAGTATTTT. Protein: CASSQEQGQLGDTQYF.

V gene TRBV11-2 combines with J gene TRBJ1-2, with D hard to call. The V and J ends lost 1 base and 4 bases respectively, with 10 bases between them. Germline values: CDR1 SGHAT, CDR2 FQNNGV. The CDR3 extends over 14 amino acids. The CDR3 is CASSLVSQVYGYTF. In DNA, the CDR3 is TGTGCCAGCAGCTTAGTTTCCCAGGTCTATGGCTACACCTTC.

The chain combines TRBV19 with TRBJ1-6; tentatively, D is TRBD1 (6 bases). The CDR3 length is 16 residues. Germline V gives CDR1 LNHDA, CDR2 SQIVND (reference sequence). V was cut by 3 bases and J by 4 bases, with 13 bases left in between. The CDR3 here is CASSIFSGQYNSPLHF. In nucleotides, the CDR3 is TGTGCCAGTAGTATTTTTTCCGGACAGTATAATTCACCCCTCCACTTT.

This rearrangement joins TRBV28 to TRBJ1-2; D gene ambiguous. This CDR3 has 15 residues. Germline V gene sequence: CDR1 MDHEN, CDR2 SYDVKM. Trimming took off 7 bases at V and 0 bases at J, with 15 bases between the two ends. The CDR3 DNA sequence: TGTGCCAGCATCGCCCCTCGAGGCTCTAACTATGGCTACACCTTC. Its protein is CASIAPRGSNYGYTF.

V gene TRBV18 combines with J gene TRBJ1-5; perhaps TRBD1 as D (6 bases). CDR1 is KGHSH and CDR2 is LQKENI in the germline V gene. The CDR3 is 13 amino acids. Trimming shortened V by 8 bases and J by 3 bases, and 11 bases separated the two germline ends. The CDR3 DNA reads as TGTGCCAGCAAGGACAGTTTCAATCAGCCCCAGCATTTT. It translates to CASKDSFNQPQHF.

The V gene is TRBV28, the J gene TRBJ1-1, with TRBD1 identical over 10 bases. The CDR3 is 14 amino acids. V was clipped by 7 bases and J by 3 bases; unmatched bases: 5. Germline CDR1 and CDR2: MDHEN and SYDVKM. In DNA form, the CDR3 reads TGTGCCAGCACCCGACAGGGGGCGTACACTGAAGCTTTCTTT. Its protein is CASTRQGAYTEAFF.

This chain links TRBV4-1 with TRBJ1-4, with 9 bases aligning to TRBD1. The CDR3 runs to 15 residues. The junction had 2 bases not matched to a gene; V was cut back by 1 base and J by 5 bases. The V gene's germline CDR1 is MGHRA and CDR2 YSYEKL. CDR3 sequence reads: CASSQGQGGNEKLFF. The CDR3, as DNA: TGCGCCAGCAGCCAAGGACAGGGGGGAAATGAAAAACTGTTTTTT.

The CDR3 sequence: CASSARDRGLGEPQHF. CDR3 in DNA: TGTGCCAGCAGTGCTAGGGACAGGGGGCTCGGGGAGCCCCAGCATTTT. The rearrangement joins TRBV6-1 to TRBJ1-5; 12 bases are a match to TRBD1. The CDR3 is 16 residues long. In germline, CDR1 is MNHNS, CDR2 SASEGT. V lost 4 bases, J lost 8 bases, and 9 bases stayed unmatched.

This rearrangement joins TRBV4-3 to TRBJ1-2; D is unresolved. This CDR3 has 14 residues. Per the germline V gene, CDR1 is LGHNA and CDR2 is YSLEER. Deletions cut 0 bases from V and 2 bases from J, with 7 bases between. The CDR3 loop reads CASSQDLENYGYTF. CDR3 in DNA: TGCGCCAGCAGCCAAGATCTTGAGAACTATGGCTACACCTTC.

The V gene is TRBV19, the J gene TRBJ1-1; 7 bases agree with TRBD1. The V gene end was trimmed by 7 bases and the J gene end by 4 bases; junction bases not matched to a gene: 9. CDR3 length: 14 residues. Germline CDR1 is LNHDA and CDR2 is SQIVND (reference sequence). The CDR3 DNA follows: TGTGCCAGTACTATTCTGACAGGGCGCACTGAAGCTTTCTTT. The encoded protein is CASTILTGRTEAFF.

This clone was seen more than once but under ten times. This chain connects TRBV7-9 to TRBJ2-2, with 8 positions matching TRBD1. V lost 5 bases and J lost 4; bases outside the gene matches: 6. Germline CDR1 SEHNR, CDR2 FQNEAQ (reference sequence). The CDR3 contains 15 residues. CDR3 loop: CASSTGQDTTGELFF. CDR3 bases: TGTGCCAGCAGCACGGGACAGGATACCACCGGGGAGCTGTTTTTT. Drawing the rest from reference TRBV7-9 and TRBJ2-2, the complete variable domain is DTGVSQNPRHKITKRGQNVTFRCDPISEHNRLYWYRQTLGQGPEFLTYFQNEAQLEKSRLLSDRFSAERPKGSFSTLEIQRTEQGDSAMYLCASSTGQDTTGELFFGEGSRLTVL.

This chain links TRBV3-1 (or the pseudogene TRBV3-2) with TRBJ2-5; TRBD2 matches at 12 bases. This CDR3 has 16 amino acids. Germline CDR1 reads LGHDT; CDR2 reads YNNKEL (reference sequence). The V segment lost 6 bases and the J segment 2 bases; nucleotides outside the gene matches: 7. The CDR3 sequence is CASSLLGLAGQETQYF. CDR3 nucleotides: TGTGCCAGCAGTCTTCTAGGACTAGCGGGACAAGAGACCCAGTACTTC.